These 5 T cell receptor beta chains share one sample of origin, sequenced in a study of human T cells and chemical hapten exposure. TCRdb ran MiXCR on the RACE reads and lists one entry per CDR3 protein. The table lists tens of thousands of distinct CDR3 sequences, approximately 9.8% of them singletons. Specified time point: pre-sensitization, week 0. Noted treatment: therapeutic diphenylcyclopropenone sensitization with weekly scalp DPC. Sequenced material: whole blood, taken in connection with sensitization to the hapten diphenylcyclopropenone (DPC). These receptors were taken from a woman aged 40 to 50 with alopecia areata. Some clones in this sample may be carry-over from other donors' samples.

This clonotype came up many times. The genes are TRBV6-5 and TRBJ1-2; TRBD1 matches at 8 bases. The junction had 8 bases not matched to a gene; V was cut back by 6 bases and J by 2 bases. The length of the CDR3 is 15 residues. Germline loops: CDR1 MNHEY, CDR2 SVGAGI. The CDR3 region has the DNA TGTGCCAGCAGCCAGGGACAGGACCTAAACTATGGCTACACCTTC. This translates into CASSQGQDLNYGYTF.

This clonotype was detected many times. The rearrangement links TRBV20-1 to TRBJ1-5; D might be TRBD1 (6 bases). Trimming pared 3 bases from V and 0 bases from J, leaving 18 bases between. The length of the CDR3 is 17 residues. CDR1 DFQATT and CDR2 SNEGSKA come from the germline V gene (reference sequence). This chain's CDR3 is CSASSGVLGYSNQPQHF. The CDR3 DNA reads as TGCAGTGCTAGTTCAGGGGTATTGGGGTATAGCAATCAGCCCCAGCATTTT.

This clonotype was seen many times. This chain connects TRBV21-1 to TRBJ1-1; TRBD1 is the table's D call, not checked against the DNA. TRBV21-1 is a listed pseudogene. This CDR3 is built from 15 residues. CDR3 DNA: TGTGCCAGCATCCCGGACAGGCCGAAGAACACTGAAGCTTTCTTT. The encoded protein is CASIPDRPKNTEAFF.

In this sample, this clonotype turned up many times. The V and J genes are TRBV6-4 and TRBJ2-2; 9 positions match TRBD2. Germline trimming cut 2 bases from V and 1 base from J; bases unmatched to any gene: 2. Germline V gives CDR1 MRHNA, CDR2 SNTAGT. The CDR3 has 16 residues. CDR3 amino acids: CASSDEAGGNTGELFF. The DNA for the CDR3 is TGTGCCAGCAGTGACGAAGCGGGGGGGAACACCGGGGAGCTGTTTTTT.

This clonotype was observed a handful of times. The chain couples TRBV7-2 to TRBJ1-1; 10 bases map to TRBD1. The V and J ends lost 4 bases and 4 bases, in that order; junction bases with no gene match: 6. The germline V gene encodes CDR1 SGHTA and CDR2 FQGNSA. The CDR3 length is 15 residues. CDR3 coding DNA: TGTGCCAGCAGCTCATTGGGACAGGGGCGCACTGAAGCTTTCTTT. Its translation: CASSSLGQGRTEAFF.